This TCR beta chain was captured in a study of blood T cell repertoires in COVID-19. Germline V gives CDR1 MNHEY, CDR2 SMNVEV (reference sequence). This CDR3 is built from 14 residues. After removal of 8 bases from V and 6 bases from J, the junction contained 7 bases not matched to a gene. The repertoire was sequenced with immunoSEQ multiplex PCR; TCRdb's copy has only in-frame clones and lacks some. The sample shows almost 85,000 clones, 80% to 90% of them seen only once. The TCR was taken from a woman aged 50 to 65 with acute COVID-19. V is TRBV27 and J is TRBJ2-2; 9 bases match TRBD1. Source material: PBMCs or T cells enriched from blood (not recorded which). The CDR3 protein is CASRKQGAPGELFF. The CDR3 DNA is TGTGCCAGCCGAAAACAGGGGGCTCCCGGGGAGCTGTTTTTT.